This T cell receptor (beta chain) was recovered during a study of CD8+ T cells in alopecia areata. TCR sequencing used cDNA made by reverse transcription of extracted RNA. The table came from immunoSEQ multiplex PCR; TCRdb's copy has only in-frame clones and leaves some out. The sample shows hundreds of thousands of clones, approximately 70% of them seen only once. This CDR3 is built from 11 residues. Germline CDR1 reads SQVTM; CDR2 reads ANQGSEA. Trimming cost V 2 bases and J 4 bases, with 3 bases left between them. Turning to this clone: Distinct nucleotide sequences in the sample also encode this CDR3.

Treatment indicated: oral pan-JAK inhibitor, 5-10 mg twice daily. The sequence was collected from a human donor with alopecia areata. The sample consisted of CD4+ T cells sorted from blood, taken at approximately week 44, from a patient treated with tofacitinib. The V and J genes are TRBV29-1 and TRBJ1-3; no firm D call. The CDR3, as DNA: TGCAGCGTTGAAAGGGGAAACACCATATATTTT. This gives the protein CSVERGNTIYF. Filled out from reference TRBV29-1 and TRBJ1-3, the complete variable domain reads SAVISQKPSRDICQRGTSLTIQCQVDSQVTMMFWYRQQPGQSLTLIATANQGSEATYESGFVIDKFPISRPNLTFSTLTVSNMSPEDSSIYLCSVERGNTIYFGEGSWLTVV.